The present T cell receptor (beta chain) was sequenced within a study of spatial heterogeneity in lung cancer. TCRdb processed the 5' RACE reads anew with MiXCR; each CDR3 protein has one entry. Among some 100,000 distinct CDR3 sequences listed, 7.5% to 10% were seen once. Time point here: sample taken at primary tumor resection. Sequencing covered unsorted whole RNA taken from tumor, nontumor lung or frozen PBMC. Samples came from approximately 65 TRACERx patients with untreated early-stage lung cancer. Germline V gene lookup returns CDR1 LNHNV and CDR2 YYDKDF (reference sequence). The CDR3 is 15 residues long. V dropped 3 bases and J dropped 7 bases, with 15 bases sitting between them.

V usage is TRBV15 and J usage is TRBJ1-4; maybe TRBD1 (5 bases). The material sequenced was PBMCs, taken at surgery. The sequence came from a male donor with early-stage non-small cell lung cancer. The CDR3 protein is CATSRDQGTGEKLFF. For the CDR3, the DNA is TGTGCCACCAGCAGGGATCAAGGGACGGGTGAAAAACTGTTTTTT.